Listed below are T cell receptor beta chains from one sample, sequenced in a study of response to subunit inactivated influenza vaccine. TCRdb reprocessed the RT-PCR reads via MiXCR and lists one record per CDR3 protein. The data contain roughly 650,000 distinct CDR3 sequences, about 15% of them seen just once; the ten biggest clones take up roughly 7.2%. The sample in question was PBMCs from blood, obtained around two weeks before vaccination. These receptors all stem from a man over 45 who received an inactivated influenza vaccine. Both conserved end residues are part of each CDR3. The D gene is left open where the match is weak. Clone size appears in some rows only: once, few, many, or a class for an expanded clone.

abundance,j_gene,d_gene,v_gene,CDR3nt,CDR3aa
NA,TRBJ2-1,NA,TRBV7-2,TGTGCCAGCAGCTTATTCGGGTTGAGCCTTTACAATGAGCAGTTCTTC,CASSLFGLSLYNEQFF
few,TRBJ1-3,NA,TRBV6-1,TGTGCCAGTTTACGAGGGGCTTCGTCTGGAAACACCATATATTTT,CASLRGASSGNTIYF
NA,TRBJ2-5,NA,TRBV5-5,TGTGCCAGCAGCTTGGTCAGGGCGAGAGAGACCCAGTACTTC,CASSLVRARETQYF
few,TRBJ2-1,TRBD1,TRBV11-3,TGTGCCAGCAGCTTAGAAGGGGACAGGGTAGCCAATGAGCAGTTCTTC,CASSLEGDRVANEQFF
NA,TRBJ1-1,NA,TRBV5-1,TGCGCCAGCAGCTTTGAGTTTAGGGGAGGGGACACTGAAGCTTTCTTT,CASSFEFRGGDTEAFF
few,TRBJ2-5,NA,TRBV6-2/TRBV6-3,TGTGCCAGCAGTCCCCCCGGGACCGACAATAAGGAGACCCAGTACTTC,CASSPPGTDNKETQYF
NA,TRBJ2-3,NA,TRBV7-9,TGTGCCAGCAGTCTAGGGGTCGGGGGATATGCGTTTGATACGCAGTATTTT,CASSLGVGGYAFDTQYF
few,TRBJ2-1,NA,TRBV28,TGTGCCAGCAGTTTAAATGGGGGCTCGGGCAATGAGCAGTTCTTC,CASSLNGGSGNEQFF
many,TRBJ1-2,TRBD1,TRBV6-6,TGTGCCAGCACCGACCGAGGGGGCGATGGCTACACCTTC,CASTDRGGDGYTF
NA,TRBJ2-7,TRBD1,TRBV10-1,TGCGCCAGCAGTGAGTCCGGGACAGGGAACTTGAAGCAGTACTTC,CASSESGTGNLKQYF
NA,TRBJ2-1,TRBD2,TRBV6-1,TGTGCCAGCAGTCGACCGGGACTAGCGGACTCCTACAATGAGCAGTTCTTC,CASSRPGLADSYNEQFF
NA,TRBJ1-5,TRBD1,TRBV20-1,TGCAGTGCTACCCGACAGGGTCAAAACTATCAGCCCCAGCATTTT,CSATRQGQNYQPQHF
few,TRBJ2-1,NA,TRBV6-4,TGTGCCAGCAGTGAGTCTGGCACCAGGAGCTCCTACAATGAGCAGTTCTTC,CASSESGTRSSYNEQFF
NA,TRBJ1-6,NA,TRBV5-1,TGCGCCAGCAGCTCTACGGATTATAATTCACCCCTCCACTTT,CASSSTDYNSPLHF
many,TRBJ2-7,NA,TRBV5-1,TGCGCCAGCAGCCCCGACAGTATCAACTACGAGCAGTACTTC,CASSPDSINYEQYF
few,TRBJ1-6,TRBD1,TRBV20-1,TGCAGTGCTAGCCGGGACAGGGAAAATTCACCCCTCCACTTT,CSASRDRENSPLHF
many,TRBJ1-2,TRBD1,TRBV9,TGTGCCAGCAGCGAGGGAGTGGGACAGGCTCGCTACACCTTC,CASSEGVGQARYTF
NA,TRBJ2-1,TRBD1,TRBV10-3,TGTGCCATCAGGCGACAGGGGGGCTCCTACAATGAGCAGTTCTTC,CAIRRQGGSYNEQFF
many,TRBJ2-7,NA,TRBV20-1,TGCAGTGCTCGCGACGGACAGAGCTCCTACGAGCAGTACTTC,CSARDGQSSYEQYF
few,TRBJ1-1,TRBD1,TRBV10-3,TGTGCCATCACCGGACAGGGAGGGGACACTGAAGCTTTCTTT,CAITGQGGDTEAFF
once,TRBJ2-3,TRBD2,TRBV11-2,TGTGCCAGCAGCTTAGGGACTAGCGACACAGATACGCAGTATTTT,CASSLGTSDTDTQYF
few,TRBJ2-1,TRBD2,TRBV6-4,TGTGCCAGCAGTGAAGCCGGGACTAGCGTAGGCGAGCAGTTCTTC,CASSEAGTSVGEQFF
many,TRBJ2-7,NA,TRBV2,TGTGCCAGCAGTGAATTAAGCTACGAGCAGTACTTC,CASSELSYEQYF
few,TRBJ2-1,TRBD2,TRBV20-1,TGCAGTGCTAGAGATATACTAGCGGGGTACAATGAGCAGTTCTTC,CSARDILAGYNEQFF
few,TRBJ1-1,NA,TRBV2,TGTGCCAGCAGTGAGGGCCAAGTTAAAGCTTTCTTT,CASSEGQVKAFF
few,TRBJ2-1,TRBD2,TRBV11-1,TGTGCCAGCAGCTTAGTCTTTTCGGCTAGCGGGAGTCCCCTCAATGAGCAGTTCTTC,CASSLVFSASGSPLNEQFF
NA,TRBJ2-7,NA,TRBV5-5,TGTGCCAGCAGCTTGGCCCTCGGACAGCTATCCTACGAGCAGTACTTC,CASSLALGQLSYEQYF
NA,TRBJ2-2,NA,TRBV20-1,TGCAGTGCTAGAGTGGGGGGACGCCCGAACACCGGGGAGCTGTTTTTT,CSARVGGRPNTGELFF
many,TRBJ2-5,NA,TRBV5-1,TGCGCCAGCAGCCCAATACCGGGACCACAAGAGACCCAGTACTTC,CASSPIPGPQETQYF
NA,TRBJ1-1,TRBD1,TRBV29-1,TGCAGCGCGTGGACAGGGGGACTGAACACTGAAGCTTTCTTT,CSAWTGGLNTEAFF
many,TRBJ1-1,TRBD1,TRBV5-1,TGCGCCAGCAGCCCGAGACAGGGAATGAACACTGAAGCTTTCTTT,CASSPRQGMNTEAFF
many,TRBJ2-3,TRBD2,TRBV5-1,TGCGCCAGCAGCTCGAGAGCGGGAGGGAGCACAGATACGCAGTATTTT,CASSSRAGGSTDTQYF
few,TRBJ1-1,NA,TRBV12-3/TRBV12-4,TGTGCCAGCAGTTTAAGTAGGGGTGGCACTGAAGCTTTCTTT,CASSLSRGGTEAFF
few,TRBJ2-5,NA,TRBV6-2/TRBV6-3,TGTGCCAGCAGTTACTCCCTACAAGAGACCCAGTACTTC,CASSYSLQETQYF
few,TRBJ1-2,NA,TRBV11-2,TGTGCCAGCAGCGCAGACACCAAGAACTATGGCTACACCTTC,CASSADTKNYGYTF
NA,TRBJ2-5,NA,TRBV6-2/TRBV6-3,TGTGCCAGCACGGTAGGCGCTAACCAAGAGACCCAGTACTTC,CASTVGANQETQYF
NA,TRBJ2-2,TRBD2,TRBV7-6,TGTGCCAGCAGCTCCGACCCGGGGGGGCCCGGGGAGCTGTTTTTT,CASSSDPGGPGELFF
many,TRBJ2-1,NA,TRBV7-2,TGTGCCAGCAGCTTTGTTAATGAGCAGTTCTTC,CASSFVNEQFF
NA,TRBJ2-4,NA,TRBV14,TGTGCCAGCAGCCTGGACATTCAGACCATTCAGTACTTC,CASSLDIQTIQYF
NA,TRBJ2-7,NA,TRBV5-1,TGCGCCAGCAGCTTGGGGGACCCCTGGGGGAGAAGACCGTACTTC,CASSLGDPWGRRPYF
few,TRBJ2-1,NA,TRBV9,TGTGCCAGCAGCGTAGACCCTCAGACTACCTTCTCCTACAATGAGCAGTTCTTC,CASSVDPQTTFSYNEQFF
NA,TRBJ2-2,NA,TRBV27,TGTGCCAGCGGGTACAGGGTTGACGGGGAGCTGTTTTTT,CASGYRVDGELFF
few,TRBJ2-1,TRBD2,TRBV3-1,TGTGCCAGCAGCCAACCCGGGGGGGAGCCGTTCTTC,CASSQPGGEPFF
NA,TRBJ1-1,NA,TRBV5-1,TGCGCCAGCAGCCGGCAGAGCATGAACACTGAAGCTTTCTTT,CASSRQSMNTEAFF
NA,TRBJ2-3,NA,TRBV20-1,TGCAGTGCTAGAGATCTGCAGGGACGGACAGATACGCAGTATTTT,CSARDLQGRTDTQYF
NA,TRBJ2-3,NA,TRBV7-3,TGTGCCAGCAGCACACAGGTCGCGGGCGGCACAGATACGCAGTATTTT,CASSTQVAGGTDTQYF
NA,TRBJ2-7,NA,TRBV7-2,TGTACCAGCGGCTTTTCAACCTACGAGCAGTACTTC,CTSGFSTYEQYF
NA,TRBJ1-5,TRBD1,TRBV29-1,TGCAGCGTTAAACAGGGGGCAAGGAGGGGAAATCAGCCCCAGCATTTT,CSVKQGARRGNQPQHF
many,TRBJ2-2,NA,TRBV11-2,TGTGCCAGCAGCTTATCCCACGGGGAGCTGTTTTTT,CASSLSHGELFF
many,TRBJ2-1,NA,TRBV20-1,TGCAGTGCTAGAGAGCTGCAGGGGCGTTTGTCCTACAATGAGCAGTTCTTC,CSARELQGRLSYNEQFF